This T cell receptor (beta chain) was obtained from a study of T cell responses to AZD1222 COVID-19 vaccine. Study findings and constraints: Regions left unmutated in variants are reportedly the target of nearly half of spike-specific TCRs.

Trimming took 5 bases from V and 6 from J, leaving 6 bases between them. The CDR3 contains 11 residues. The germline CDR1 and CDR2 sequences are KGHDR and SFDVKD. About this clone itself: No antigen is known for it.

The repertoire was sequenced with immunoSEQ multiplex PCR; TCRdb's copy has only in-frame clones and lacks some. The data contain approximately 150,000 clones, around 91% of them singletons. The gene calls are TRBV24-1 and TRBJ1-2; D gene uncertain. The source of this sequence is an adult in good health. The starting material was peripheral blood, obtained on day 0 of AZD1222 vaccination. CDR3 DNA sequence: TGTGCCACCAGTGCTTCCGATGGCTACACCTTC. It is translated as CATSASDGYTF.